This T cell receptor (beta chain) was captured in a study of PD-1 blockade in classical Hodgkin lymphoma. About the research overall: Patients were administered nivolumab (3 mg/kg intravenously) every 2 weeks. Study observations and caveats: Only CD4+ TCR diversity, not CD8+, had risen significantly by C4D1. Patients with a complete response exhibited baseline diversity comparable to newly diagnosed patients.

Profiled with immunoSEQ multiplex PCR; TCRdb holds only in-frame clones, not every one. The table lists approximately 160,000 clones, approximately 80% of them singletons. Autologous stem cell transplantation was followed by relapse in every patient, and brentuximab vedotin exposure varied. This clone turned up a few times. The antigen remains unidentified. The starting material was peripheral blood mononuclear cells (PBMCs), obtained before the second cycle of nivolumab. The receptor's source is a human donor with classical Hodgkin lymphoma.

DNA for the CDR3: TGCGCCAGCAGTCACTTCCGACGGACAGGGGCCAACAATGAGCAGTTCTTC. This codes for CASSHFRRTGANNEQFF. The V and J genes are TRBV23-1 and TRBJ2-1; 9 bases match TRBD1. TRBV23-1 is annotated as an ORF whose role is uncertain. V was pared by 3 bases and J by 5 bases, with 11 bases of the junction left unmatched. This CDR3 is 17 amino acids long.